Each of the 10 T cell receptor beta chains below was sequenced from the same sample in a study of blood T cell repertoires in COVID-19. TCRdb's copy holds only in-frame clones and misses some; the assay was immunoSEQ multiplex PCR. This table has 150,000 or so clones, roughly 87% appearing once. Specimen: PBMCs or T cells enriched from blood (not recorded which). These receptors came from a human donor with acute COVID-19. The donor label of this sample is uncertain.

The chain recombines TRBV18 with TRBJ1-3; D unclear. The CDR3 has 16 amino acids. CDR1 is KGHSH and CDR2 is LQKENI in the germline V gene. V was clipped by 0 bases and J by 4 bases, with 13 bases between them. CDR3 amino acids: CASSPPRQSGGNTIYF. The CDR3 DNA reads as TGTGCCAGCTCACCACCGAGGCAGTCCGGGGGAAACACCATATATTTT.

The gene calls are TRBV6-6 and TRBJ1-2, with 7 bases lining up with TRBD1. V was clipped by 5 bases and J by 5 bases; unmatched bases: 8. Germline lookup yields CDR1 MNHNY and CDR2 SVGAGI (reference sequence). The CDR3 extends over 14 amino acids. For the CDR3, the DNA is TGTGCCAGCAGTACCACCGGGACAGTTTATGGCTACACCTTC. This gives the protein CASSTTGTVYGYTF.

The genes are TRBV30 and TRBJ1-2; D not certain. The CDR3 is made up of 12 amino acids. Germline V gives CDR1 GTSNPN, CDR2 SVGIG (reference sequence). V dropped 4 bases and J dropped 8 bases, with 14 bases sitting between them. CDR3 amino acids: CAWTRGIGGYTF. The CDR3 DNA reads TGTGCCTGGACCCGGGGAATTGGAGGCTACACCTTC.

This clone was recorded once. The rearrangement uses TRBV30 and TRBJ2-7; TRBD2 aligns across 12 bases. The J segment lost 1 base and the V segment lost 2 bases, leaving 6 bases of the junction unmatched. This CDR3 is 16 amino acids long. The germline CDR1 and CDR2 sequences are GTSNPN and SVGIG (reference sequence). The CDR3 DNA reads as TGTGCCTGGAGTAATTGGGGACTAGCGGGTTCCTACGAGCAGTACTTC. Translated: CAWSNWGLAGSYEQYF.

This sequence joins TRBV5-5 and TRBJ1-3; TRBD1 is a possible D gene (6 bases). Germline CDR1 is SGHKS and CDR2 is YYEKEE (reference sequence). V was trimmed by 1 base and J by 4 bases, leaving 9 bases between them. The CDR3 sequence is 14 residues long. CDR3 nucleotides: TGTGCCAGCAGCTTGCAAGGGACAGGAAACACCATATATTTT. The encoded protein is CASSLQGTGNTIYF.

About this clone itself: The sample carries other DNA sequences with the same CDR3. V and J are TRBV24-1 and TRBJ2-3; D is unresolved. The CDR3 is 14 residues long. Per the germline V gene, CDR1 is KGHDR and CDR2 is SFDVKD. V was shortened by 2 bases and J by 2 bases, with 7 bases between the two germline ends. The CDR3, as DNA: TGTGCCACCAGTGATTCCGGGTCCACAGATACGCAGTATTTT. This codes for CATSDSGSTDTQYF.

The chain couples TRBV12-3 or TRBV12-4 to TRBJ1-5; unclear D gene. The CDR3 has 13 amino acids. V was shortened by 5 bases and J by 5 bases, with 10 bases between the two germline ends. Here the CDR3 reads CASSPSGDQPQHF. In DNA, the CDR3 is TGTGCCAGCAGTCCTTCCGGGGATCAGCCCCAGCATTTT.

The genes are TRBV29-1 and TRBJ1-1, with 8 bases that match TRBD1. CDR1 SQVTM and CDR2 ANQGSEA come from the germline V gene. Trimming removed 4 bases from V and 4 bases from J; junction bases left unmatched: 5. The length of the CDR3 is 13 residues. The CDR3 here is CSVASDRATEAFF. CDR3 DNA: TGCAGCGTTGCGTCGGACAGGGCCACTGAAGCTTTCTTT.

The genes are TRBV7-2 and TRBJ2-3; 7 nucleotides agree with TRBD1. The V gene end was trimmed by 5 bases and the J gene end by 5 bases; junction bases not matched to a gene: 10. CDR3 size: 15 residues. Per germline, CDR1 SGHTA and CDR2 FQGNSA. CDR3 sequence (DNA): TGTGCCAGCAGCGGGGACAGCAGATACATAGATACGCAGTATTTT. Translated: CASSGDSRYIDTQYF.

The chain employs TRBV30 and TRBJ1-2; maybe TRBD1 (5 bases). This CDR3 comprises 14 residues. The V end was cut by 0 bases, the J end by 5 bases, with 13 bases between. CDR1 GTSNPN and CDR2 SVGIG come from the germline V gene (reference sequence). The CDR3 is CAWSVGDSGYGYTF. The CDR3, as DNA: TGTGCCTGGAGTGTAGGGGATTCTGGTTATGGCTACACCTTC.